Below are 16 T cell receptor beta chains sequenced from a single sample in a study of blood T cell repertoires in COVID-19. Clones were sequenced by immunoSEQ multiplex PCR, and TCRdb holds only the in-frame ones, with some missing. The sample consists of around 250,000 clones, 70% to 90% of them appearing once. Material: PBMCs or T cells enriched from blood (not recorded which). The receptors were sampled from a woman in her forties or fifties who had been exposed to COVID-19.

The CDR3 sequence is CASSLTGLAGPIPQETQYF. As DNA, the CDR3 is TGTGCCAGCAGCTTAACTGGACTAGCGGGTCCTATACCCCAAGAGACCCAGTACTTC. The chain joins TRBV5-6 to TRBJ2-5; TRBD2 aligns across 11 bases. From germline, CDR1 is SGHDT and CDR2 YYEEEE. With 2 bases clipped from V and 1 base from J, the junction kept 13 bases outside the gene matches. The CDR3 has 19 residues.

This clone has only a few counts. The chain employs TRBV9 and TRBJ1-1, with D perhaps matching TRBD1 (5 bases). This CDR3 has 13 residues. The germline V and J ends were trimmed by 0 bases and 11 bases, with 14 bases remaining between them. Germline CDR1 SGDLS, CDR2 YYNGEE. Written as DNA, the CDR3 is TGTGCCAGCAGCGTAGGGACAAGGCACGAGGCTTTCTTT. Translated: CASSVGTRHEAFF.

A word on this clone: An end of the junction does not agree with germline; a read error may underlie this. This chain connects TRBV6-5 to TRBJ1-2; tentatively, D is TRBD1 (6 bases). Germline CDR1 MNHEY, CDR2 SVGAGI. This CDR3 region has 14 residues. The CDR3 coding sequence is TGCGCAGCAAGGGCCCCAACAGGGCCCTATGGCTACACCTTC. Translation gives CAARAPTGPYGYTF.

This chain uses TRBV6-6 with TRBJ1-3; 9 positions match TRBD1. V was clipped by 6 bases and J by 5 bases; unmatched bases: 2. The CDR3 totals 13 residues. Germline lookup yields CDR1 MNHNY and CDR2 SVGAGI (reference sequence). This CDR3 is CASRTGGRNTIYF. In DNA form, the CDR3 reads TGTGCCAGCAGAACAGGGGGCCGAAACACCATATATTTT.

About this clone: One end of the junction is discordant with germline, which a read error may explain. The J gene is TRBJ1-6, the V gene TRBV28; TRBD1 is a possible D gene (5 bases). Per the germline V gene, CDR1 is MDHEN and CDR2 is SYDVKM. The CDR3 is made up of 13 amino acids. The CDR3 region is CASTPDNKSPLHF. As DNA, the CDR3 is TGTGCCAGCACCCCGGACAATAAGTCACCCCTCCACTTT. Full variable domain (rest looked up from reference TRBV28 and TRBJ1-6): DVKVTQSSRYLVKRTGEKVFLECVQDMDHENMFWYRQDPGLGLRLIYFSYDVKMKEKGDIPEGYSVSREKKERFSLILESASTNQTSMYLCASTPDNKSPLHFGNGTRLTVT.

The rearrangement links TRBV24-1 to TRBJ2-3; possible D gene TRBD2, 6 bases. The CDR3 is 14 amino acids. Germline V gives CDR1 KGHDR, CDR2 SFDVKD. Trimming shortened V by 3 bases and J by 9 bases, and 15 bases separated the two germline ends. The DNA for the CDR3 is TGTGCCACCAGTGATAAAGCGGGCAGGGAGACGCAGTATTTT. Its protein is CATSDKAGRETQYF.

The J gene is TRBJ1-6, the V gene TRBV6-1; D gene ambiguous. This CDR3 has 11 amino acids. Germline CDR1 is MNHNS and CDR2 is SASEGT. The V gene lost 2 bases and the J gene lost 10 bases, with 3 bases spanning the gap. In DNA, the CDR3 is TGTGCCAGCAGTGAAACATCACCCCTCCACTTT. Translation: CASSETSPLHF.

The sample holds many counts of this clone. The CDR3 DNA is TGTGCCAGTAGCAGTGCGGGGTTGAAAAACATTCAGTACTTC. Protein: CASSSAGLKNIQYF. The gene calls are TRBV19 and TRBJ2-4; the D gene is possibly TRBD2 (6 bases). CDR1 and CDR2 from the germline V gene are LNHDA and SQIVND (reference sequence). Trimming took 6 bases from V and 4 from J, leaving 13 bases between them. The CDR3 totals 14 residues.

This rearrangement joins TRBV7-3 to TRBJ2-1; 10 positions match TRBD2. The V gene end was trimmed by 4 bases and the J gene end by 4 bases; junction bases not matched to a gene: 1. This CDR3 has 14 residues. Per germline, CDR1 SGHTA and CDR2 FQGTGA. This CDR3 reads CASSSSGGYNEQFF. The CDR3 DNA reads TGTGCCAGCAGCTCTAGCGGGGGTTACAATGAGCAGTTCTTC.

For the CDR3, the DNA is TGCGCCAGCAGCAGGGGGTACAACCGTGATACGCAGTATTTT. Encoded protein: CASSRGYNRDTQYF. The chain links TRBV4-1 to TRBJ2-3, with D perhaps matching TRBD1 (6 bases). The V and J ends lost 5 bases and 6 bases respectively, with 15 bases between them. This CDR3 is built from 14 residues. Germline values: CDR1 MGHRA, CDR2 YSYEKL.

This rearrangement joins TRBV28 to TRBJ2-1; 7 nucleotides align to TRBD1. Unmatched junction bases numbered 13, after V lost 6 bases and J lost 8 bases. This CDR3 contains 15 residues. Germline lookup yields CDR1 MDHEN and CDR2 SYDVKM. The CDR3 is CASSPRGGNKDEQFF. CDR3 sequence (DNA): TGTGCCAGCAGCCCCAGAGGGGGCAATAAGGATGAGCAGTTCTTC.

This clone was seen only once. The CDR3 sequence: CSASGTGGPREQYF. The CDR3 DNA is TGCAGCGCGTCTGGGACAGGGGGTCCGAGAGAGCAGTACTTC. V is TRBV29-1 and J is TRBJ2-7; 11 bases are shared with TRBD1. Germline V gives CDR1 SQVTM, CDR2 ANQGSEA. J was trimmed by 7 bases and V by 7 bases; bases with no gene match: 12. This CDR3 is 14 amino acids long.

CDR3: CASTEDRGFYGYTF. As DNA, the CDR3 is TGTGCCAGCACCGAGGACAGGGGATTCTATGGCTACACCTTC. J is TRBJ1-2 and V is TRBV2, with TRBD1 matching over 9 bases. CDR1 and CDR2 (germline): SNHLY, FYNNEI. The V and J ends lost 7 bases and 4 bases, in that order; junction bases with no gene match: 7. The CDR3 runs to 14 residues.

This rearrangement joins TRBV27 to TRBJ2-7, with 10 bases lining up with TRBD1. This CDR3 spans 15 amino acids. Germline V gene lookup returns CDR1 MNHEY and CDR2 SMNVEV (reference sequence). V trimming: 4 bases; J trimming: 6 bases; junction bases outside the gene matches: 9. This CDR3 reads CASSSMDRGAPEQYF. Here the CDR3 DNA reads TGTGCCAGCAGTTCTATGGACAGGGGGGCTCCCGAGCAGTACTTC.

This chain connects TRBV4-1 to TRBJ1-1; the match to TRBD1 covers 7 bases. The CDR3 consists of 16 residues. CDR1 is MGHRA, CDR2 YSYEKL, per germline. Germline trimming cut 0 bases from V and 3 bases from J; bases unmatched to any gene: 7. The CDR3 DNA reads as TGCGCCAGCAGCCAAGAACCCCAGGGGGGCTACACTGAAGCTTTCTTT. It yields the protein CASSQEPQGGYTEAFF.

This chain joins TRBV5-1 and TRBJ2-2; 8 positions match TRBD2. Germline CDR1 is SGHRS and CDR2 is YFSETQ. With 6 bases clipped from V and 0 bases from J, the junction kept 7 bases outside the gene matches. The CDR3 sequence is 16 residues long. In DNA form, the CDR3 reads TGCGCCAGCACCCCCGGGAGGGCGGCGAACACCGGGGAGCTGTTTTTT. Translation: CASTPGRAANTGELFF.